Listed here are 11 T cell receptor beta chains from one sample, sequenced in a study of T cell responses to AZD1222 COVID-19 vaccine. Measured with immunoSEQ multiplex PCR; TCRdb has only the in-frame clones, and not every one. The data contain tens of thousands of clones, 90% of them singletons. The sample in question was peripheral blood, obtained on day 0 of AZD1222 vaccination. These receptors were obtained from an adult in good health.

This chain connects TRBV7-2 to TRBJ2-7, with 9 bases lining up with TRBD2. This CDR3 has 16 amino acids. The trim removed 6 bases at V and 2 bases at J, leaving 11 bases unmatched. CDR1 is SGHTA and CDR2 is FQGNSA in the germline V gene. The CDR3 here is CASSLRRVAGAYEQYF. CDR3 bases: TGTGCCAGCAGTTTAAGGCGAGTAGCGGGGGCCTACGAGCAGTACTTC.

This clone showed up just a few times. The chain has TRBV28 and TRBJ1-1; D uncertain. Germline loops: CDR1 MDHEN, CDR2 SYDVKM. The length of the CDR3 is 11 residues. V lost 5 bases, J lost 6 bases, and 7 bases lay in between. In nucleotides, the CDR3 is TGTGCCAGCAGTACCTTATCTGAAGCTTTCTTT. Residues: CASSTLSEAFF. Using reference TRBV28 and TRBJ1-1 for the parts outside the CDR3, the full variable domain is DVKVTQSSRYLVKRTGEKVFLECVQDMDHENMFWYRQDPGLGLRLIYFSYDVKMKEKGDIPEGYSVSREKKERFSLILESASTNQTSMYLCASSTLSEAFFGQGTRLTVV.

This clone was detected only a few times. The CDR3 sequence: CASYSGQSTDTQYF. The CDR3 DNA follows: TGCGCCAGCTACTCCGGACAGAGCACAGATACGCAGTATTTT. The rearrangement joins TRBV5-1 to TRBJ2-3, with D tentatively TRBD1 (6 bases). From germline, CDR1 is SGHRS and CDR2 YFSETQ. Trimming took 7 bases from V and 0 from J, leaving 12 bases between them. CDR3 length: 14 residues.

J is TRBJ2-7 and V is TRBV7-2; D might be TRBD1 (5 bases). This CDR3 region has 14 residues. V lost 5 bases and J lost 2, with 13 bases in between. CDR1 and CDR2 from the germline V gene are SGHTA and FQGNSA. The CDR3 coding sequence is TGTGCCAGCAGCGTTGTCCAGGACACCTACGAGCAGTACTTC. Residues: CASSVVQDTYEQYF.

The CDR3 nucleotides read TGCGCCAGCAGCTTGCTGAGGGCGGCTAATGAAAAACTGTTTTTT. Its protein product is CASSLLRAANEKLFF. The genes are TRBV5-1 and TRBJ1-4; D gene uncertain. The CDR3 extends over 15 amino acids. Trimming took 1 base from V and 3 from J, leaving 10 bases between them. CDR1 and CDR2 (germline): SGHRS, YFSETQ.

CDR3 region: CASSLNPSGSYNEQFF. CDR3 sequence (DNA): TGTGCCAGCTCACTGAACCCTAGCGGCTCCTACAATGAGCAGTTCTTC. The chain carries TRBV18 and TRBJ2-1; 7 nucleotides match TRBD2. The CDR3 runs to 16 residues. After removal of 4 bases from V and 0 bases from J, the junction contained 6 bases not matched to a gene. Germline CDR1 is KGHSH and CDR2 is LQKENI.

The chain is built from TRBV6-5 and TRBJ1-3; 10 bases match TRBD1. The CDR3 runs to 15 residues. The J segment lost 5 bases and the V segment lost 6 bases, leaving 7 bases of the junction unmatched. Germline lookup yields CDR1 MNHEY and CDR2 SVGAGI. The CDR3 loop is CASSLGQGRRNTIYF. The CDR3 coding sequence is TGTGCCAGCAGCCTGGGACAGGGGAGGCGAAACACCATATATTTT.

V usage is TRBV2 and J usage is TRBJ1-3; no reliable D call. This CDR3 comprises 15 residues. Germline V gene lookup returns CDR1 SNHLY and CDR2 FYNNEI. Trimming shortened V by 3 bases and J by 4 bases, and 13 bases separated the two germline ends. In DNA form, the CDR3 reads TGTGCCAGCAGTGAGTCGTCGGGCAGAGGAAACACCATATATTTT. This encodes CASSESSGRGNTIYF.

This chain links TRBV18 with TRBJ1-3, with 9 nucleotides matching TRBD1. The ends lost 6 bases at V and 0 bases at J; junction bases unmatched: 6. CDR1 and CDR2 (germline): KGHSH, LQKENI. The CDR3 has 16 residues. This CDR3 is CASSRGTGSSGNTIYF. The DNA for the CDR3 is TGTGCCAGCTCCCGCGGGACAGGGAGCTCTGGAAACACCATATATTTT.

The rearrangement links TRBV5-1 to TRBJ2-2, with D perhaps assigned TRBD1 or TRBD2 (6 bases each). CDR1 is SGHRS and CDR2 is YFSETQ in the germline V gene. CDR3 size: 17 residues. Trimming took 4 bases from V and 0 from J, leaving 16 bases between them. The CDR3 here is CASSGWGAGSNTGELFF. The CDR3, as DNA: TGCGCCAGCAGCGGATGGGGGGCAGGGTCGAACACCGGGGAGCTGTTTTTT. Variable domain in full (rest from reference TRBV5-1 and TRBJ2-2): KAGVTQTPRYLIKTRGQQVTLSCSPISGHRSVSWYQQTPGQGLQFLFEYFSETQRNKGNFPGRFSGRQFSNSRSEMNVSTLELGDSALYLCASSGWGAGSNTGELFFGEGSRLTVL.

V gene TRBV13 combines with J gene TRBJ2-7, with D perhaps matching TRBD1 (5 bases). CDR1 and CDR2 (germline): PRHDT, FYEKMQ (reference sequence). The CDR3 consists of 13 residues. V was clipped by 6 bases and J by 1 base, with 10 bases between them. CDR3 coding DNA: TGTGCCAGCAGAAACAGGAATTCCTACGAGCAGTACTTC. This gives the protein CASRNRNSYEQYF.